This T cell receptor (beta chain) was captured by sequencing in a study of identical twins. Overall study results and limits: Insertions were fewer in abundant cord blood beta clonotypes, whereas memory repertoires showed none of this pattern.

After template switching added a universal primer site, the resulting cDNA carried unique molecular identifiers. TCRdb redid the calling of the 5' RACE reads with MiXCR, one entry per CDR3 protein. The sample consists of 1.5 million to 2 million distinct CDR3 sequences, around 29% of them appearing once. All donors comprised healthy Caucasians. This clonotype was seen at least ten times. Its antigen is undetermined. Germline and junction disagree at one end, which may indicate a read error. This CDR3 is 15 amino acids long. Germline CDR1 is SGHRS and CDR2 is YFSETQ. This chain links TRBV5-1 with TRBJ2-3, with 11 bases identical to TRBD2. The receptor comes from a newborn girl in good health. Sequencing used cord blood. The CDR3 loop reads CASSLLAGVTDTQYF. CDR3 DNA sequence: TGTGCCAGCAGCTTACTAGCGGGGGTCACAGATACGCAGTATTTT.